Below are 11 T cell receptor beta chains sequenced from a single sample in a study of T cell repertoires in cytomegalovirus infection. One entry per CDR3 protein, called by TCRdb with MiXCR from the reads. The repertoire holds roughly 920,000 distinct CDR3 sequences, about 33% seen once, with roughly 13% in the top ten. Antigen specificity for these receptors is unknown. The material sequenced was cultured CD8+ T cells from PBMCs, taken from culture after CMV antigen stimulation. All receptors come from a human donor in good health (CMV status not recorded). Some clones in this sample may be carry-over from other donors' samples.

V and J are TRBV14 and TRBJ2-5; TRBD1 matches 11 bases. V lost 0 bases to trimming and J lost 2 bases; unmatched junction nucleotides: 5. Germline lookup yields CDR1 SGHDN and CDR2 FVKESK. This CDR3 has 17 amino acids. In DNA, the CDR3 is TGTGCCAGCAGCCAAGATTGGACAGGGGGCCTACAAGAGACCCAGTACTTC. Translated: CASSQDWTGGLQETQYF. Complete variable domain (other parts from reference TRBV14 and TRBJ2-5): EAGVTQFPSHSVIEKGQTVTLRCDPISGHDNLYWYRRVMGKEIKFLLHFVKESKQDESGMPNNRFLAERTGGTYSTLKVQPAELEDSGVYFCASSQDWTGGLQETQYFGPGTRLLVL.

This clonotype was detected a few times. V is TRBV28 and J is TRBJ1-1; TRBD1 matches at 7 bases. Germline V gene data show CDR1 as MDHEN and CDR2 as SYDVKM. CDR3 length: 14 amino acids. The junction had 6 bases not matched to a gene; V was cut back by 3 bases and J by 5 bases. The chain's CDR3 is CASSLQQGRTEAFF. The DNA of the CDR3 is TGTGCCAGCAGTTTGCAACAGGGGAGAACTGAAGCTTTCTTT.

This clonotype was detected ten times or more. The chain employs TRBV20-1 and TRBJ1-2, with TRBD1 matching over 7 bases. V was clipped by 6 bases and J by 2 bases; unmatched bases: 3. The germline gives CDR1 DFQATT, CDR2 SNEGSKA (reference sequence). This CDR3 contains 12 residues. For the CDR3, the DNA is TGCAGTGCACCGACAGGGAACTATGGCTACACCTTC. It specifies CSAPTGNYGYTF.

This clonotype occurred a few times. This chain links TRBV24-1 with TRBJ2-1; 11 nucleotides line up with TRBD2. CDR1 and CDR2 (germline): KGHDR, SFDVKD. The CDR3 extends over 18 amino acids. V was pared by 4 bases and J by 0 bases, with 7 bases of the junction left unmatched. The CDR3 spells CATSEASGGTSSYNEQFF. The CDR3 DNA is TGTGCCACCAGTGAGGCTAGCGGGGGGACGAGCTCCTACAATGAGCAGTTCTTC.

This clonotype was detected ten times or more. The CDR3 DNA reads TGTGCCAGCAGCCTTAGCGGGGGGGCCTTTAATGAGCAGTTCTTC. It encodes CASSLSGGAFNEQFF. The V and J genes are TRBV7-2 and TRBJ2-1, with 11 bases aligning to TRBD2. Germline CDR1 is SGHTA and CDR2 is FQGNSA. The CDR3 spans 15 residues. With 5 bases clipped from V and 7 bases from J, the junction kept 7 bases outside the gene matches.

This clonotype was counted only a few times. The chain carries TRBV6-1 and TRBJ2-2; a possible D gene is TRBD1 (6 bases). CDR3 length equals 14 residues. The germline CDR1 and CDR2 sequences are MNHNS and SASEGT. V was pared by 4 bases and J by 5 bases, with 11 bases between. The CDR3 here is CASSAYTGTGELFF. DNA for the CDR3: TGTGCCAGCAGTGCGTACACAGGGACCGGGGAGCTGTTTTTT.

This clonotype has only a few counts. The chain couples TRBV15 to TRBJ2-3, with D hard to call. Looked up from germline, CDR1 is LNHNV and CDR2 is YYDKDF (reference sequence). This CDR3 is 20 amino acids long. Trimming removed 0 bases from V and 4 bases from J, with 26 bases in between. The CDR3 reads CATSRDQRSPGMEMADTQYF. The CDR3 bases are TGTGCCACCAGCAGAGATCAGCGATCCCCAGGTATGGAGATGGCAGATACGCAGTATTTT. Based on the CDR3 plus reference TRBV15 and TRBJ2-3, the full variable domain is DAMVIQNPRYQVTQFGKPVTLSCSQTLNHNVMYWYQQKSSQAPKLLFHYYDKDFNNEADTPDNFQSRRPNTSFCFLDIRSPGLGDTAMYLCATSRDQRSPGMEMADTQYFGPGTRLTVL.

This clonotype was seen once. This chain links TRBV24-1 with TRBJ2-7; D uncertain. Germline V CDR1 and CDR2: KGHDR, SFDVKD. This CDR3 contains 11 residues. V lost 9 bases and J 4 bases, leaving 9 bases between the germline ends. The CDR3 here is CATGIPYEQYF. The DNA for the CDR3 is TGTGCCACCGGAATTCCTTACGAGCAGTACTTC.

The chain has TRBV6-5 and TRBJ1-5, with TRBD1 identical over 7 bases. The germline gives CDR1 MNHEY, CDR2 SVGAGI. This CDR3 has 15 residues. The V and J ends lost 5 bases and 1 base, in that order; junction bases with no gene match: 5. CDR3 protein: CASSQRGQSNQPQHF. DNA of the CDR3: TGTGCCAGCAGTCAGAGGGGACAGAGCAATCAGCCCCAGCATTTT.

The genes are TRBV4-2 and TRBJ2-7, with TRBD2 as a possible D gene (5 bases). The V gene lost 2 bases and the J gene lost 6 bases, with 11 bases spanning the gap. Per the germline V gene, CDR1 is LGHNA and CDR2 is YNFKEQ. The CDR3 extends over 13 amino acids. The CDR3 nucleotides read TGTGCCAGCAGCCAATCGGGGTCCGGCGAGCAGTACTTC. This translates into CASSQSGSGEQYF.

This clonotype was recorded a few times. The chain combines TRBV4-1 with TRBJ2-1, with TRBD2 matching 10 bases. The CDR3 extends over 17 amino acids. After removal of 4 bases from V and 2 bases from J, the junction contained 8 bases not matched to a gene. Per germline, CDR1 MGHRA and CDR2 YSYEKL. The CDR3 DNA sequence: TGCGCCAGCAGCCCGGCGGGTAGCGGGGGGACCTACAATGAGCAGTTCTTC. This encodes CASSPAGSGGTYNEQFF.